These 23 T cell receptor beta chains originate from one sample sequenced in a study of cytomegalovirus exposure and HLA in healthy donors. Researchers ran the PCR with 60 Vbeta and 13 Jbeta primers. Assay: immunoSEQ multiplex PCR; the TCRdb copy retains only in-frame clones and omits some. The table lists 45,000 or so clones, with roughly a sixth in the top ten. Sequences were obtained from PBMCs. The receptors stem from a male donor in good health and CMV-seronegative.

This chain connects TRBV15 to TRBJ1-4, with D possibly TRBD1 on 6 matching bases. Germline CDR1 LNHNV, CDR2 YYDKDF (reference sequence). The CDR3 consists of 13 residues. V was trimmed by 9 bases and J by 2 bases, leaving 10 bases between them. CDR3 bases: TGTGCCACAGGGGGGGCTACTAATGAAAAACTGTTTTTT. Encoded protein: CATGGATNEKLFF.

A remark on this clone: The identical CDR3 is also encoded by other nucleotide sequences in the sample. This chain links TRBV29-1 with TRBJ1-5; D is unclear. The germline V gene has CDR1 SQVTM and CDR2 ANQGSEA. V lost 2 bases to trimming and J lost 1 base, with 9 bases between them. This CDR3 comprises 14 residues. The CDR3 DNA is TGCAGCGTTGAAACCGGGAACAGCAATCAGCCCCAGCATTTT. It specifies CSVETGNSNQPQHF.

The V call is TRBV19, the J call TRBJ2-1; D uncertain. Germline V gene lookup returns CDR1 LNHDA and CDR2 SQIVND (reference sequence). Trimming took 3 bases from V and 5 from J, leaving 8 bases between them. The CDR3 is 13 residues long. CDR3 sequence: CASSIPIHNEQFF. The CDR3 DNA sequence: TGTGCCAGTAGTATCCCCATCCACAATGAGCAGTTCTTC.

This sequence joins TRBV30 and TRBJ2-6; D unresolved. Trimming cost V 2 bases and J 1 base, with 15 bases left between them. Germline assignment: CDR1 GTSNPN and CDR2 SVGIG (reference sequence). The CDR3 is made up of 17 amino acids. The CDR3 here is CAWSIGPTRSGANVLTF. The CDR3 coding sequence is TGTGCCTGGAGTATCGGCCCAACCAGGTCTGGGGCCAACGTCCTGACTTTC.

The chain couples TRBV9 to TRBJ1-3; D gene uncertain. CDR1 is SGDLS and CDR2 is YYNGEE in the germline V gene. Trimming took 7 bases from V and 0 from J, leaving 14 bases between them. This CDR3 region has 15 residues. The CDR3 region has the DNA TGTGCCAGCGACTCCACGGGGAGCTCTGGAAACACCATATATTTT. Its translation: CASDSTGSSGNTIYF. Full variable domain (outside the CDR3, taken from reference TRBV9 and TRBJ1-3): DSGVTQTPKHLITATGQRVTLRCSPRSGDLSVYWYQQSLDQGLQFLIQYYNGEERAKGNILERFSAQQFPDLHSELNLSSLELGDSALYFCASDSTGSSGNTIYFGEGSWLTVV.

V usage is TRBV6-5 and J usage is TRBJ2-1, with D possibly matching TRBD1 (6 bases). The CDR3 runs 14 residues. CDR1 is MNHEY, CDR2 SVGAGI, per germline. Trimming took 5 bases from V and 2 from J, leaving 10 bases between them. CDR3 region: CASSTWDTYNEQFF. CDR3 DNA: TGTGCCAGCAGTACTTGGGACACCTACAATGAGCAGTTCTTC.

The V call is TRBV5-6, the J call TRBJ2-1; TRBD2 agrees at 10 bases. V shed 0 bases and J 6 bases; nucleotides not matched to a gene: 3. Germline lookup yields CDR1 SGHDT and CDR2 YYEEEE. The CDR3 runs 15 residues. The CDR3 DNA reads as TGTGCCAGCAGCTTGGGTACTAGCGGGGTCAATGAGCAGTTCTTC. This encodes CASSLGTSGVNEQFF.

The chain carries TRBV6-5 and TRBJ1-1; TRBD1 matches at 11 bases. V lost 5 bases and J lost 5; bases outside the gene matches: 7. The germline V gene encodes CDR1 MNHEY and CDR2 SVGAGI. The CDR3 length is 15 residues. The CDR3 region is CASSAKGTGGTEAFF. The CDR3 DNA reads TGTGCCAGCAGTGCAAAGGGGACAGGGGGAACTGAAGCTTTCTTT.

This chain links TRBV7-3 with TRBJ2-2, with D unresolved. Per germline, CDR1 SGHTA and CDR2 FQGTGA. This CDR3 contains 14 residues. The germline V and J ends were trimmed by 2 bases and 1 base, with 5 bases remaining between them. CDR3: CASSLGQNTGELFF. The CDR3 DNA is TGTGCCAGCAGCTTAGGGCAGAACACCGGGGAGCTGTTTTTT.

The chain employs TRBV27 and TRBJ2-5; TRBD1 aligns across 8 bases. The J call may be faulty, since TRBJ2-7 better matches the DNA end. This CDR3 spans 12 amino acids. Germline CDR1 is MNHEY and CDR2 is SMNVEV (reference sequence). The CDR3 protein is CASSPRGHEQYF. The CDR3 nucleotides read TGTGCCAGCAGCCCCAGGGGGCACGAGCAGTACTTC.

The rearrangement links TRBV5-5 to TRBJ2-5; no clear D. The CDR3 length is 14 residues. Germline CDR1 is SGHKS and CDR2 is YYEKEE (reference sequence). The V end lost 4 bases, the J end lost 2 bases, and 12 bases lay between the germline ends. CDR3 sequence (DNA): TGTGCCAGCAGCACCTCCACTGCACAAGAGACCCAGTACTTC. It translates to CASSTSTAQETQYF.

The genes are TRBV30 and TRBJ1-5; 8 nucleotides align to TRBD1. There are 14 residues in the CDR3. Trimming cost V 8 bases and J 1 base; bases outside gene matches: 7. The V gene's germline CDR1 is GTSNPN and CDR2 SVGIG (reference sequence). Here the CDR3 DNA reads TGTGCCGCGACAGGGGCCGGGAGCAATCAGCCCCAGCATTTT. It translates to CAATGAGSNQPQHF.

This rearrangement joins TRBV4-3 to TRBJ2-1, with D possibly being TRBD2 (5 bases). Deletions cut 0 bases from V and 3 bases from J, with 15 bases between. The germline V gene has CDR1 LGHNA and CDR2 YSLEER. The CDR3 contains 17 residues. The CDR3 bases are TGCGCCAGCAGCCAAGACTTGGTTAGCGTGAGCTACAATGAGCAGTTCTTC. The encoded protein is CASSQDLVSVSYNEQFF.

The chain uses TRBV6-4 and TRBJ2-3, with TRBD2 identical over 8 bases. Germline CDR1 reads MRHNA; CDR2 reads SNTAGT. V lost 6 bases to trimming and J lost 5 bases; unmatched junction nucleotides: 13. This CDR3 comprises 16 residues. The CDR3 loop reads CASSAYIGGGRDTQYF. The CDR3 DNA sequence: TGTGCCAGCAGCGCCTACATCGGCGGGGGGCGAGATACGCAGTATTTT.

Here the CDR3 DNA reads TGTGCCAGTAGTATGTCAGGGGCTGGAGAGACCCAGTACTTC. Translating gives CASSMSGAGETQYF. The chain has TRBV19 and TRBJ2-5; D perhaps matches TRBD1 (6 bases). This CDR3 region has 14 residues. CDR1 and CDR2 (germline): LNHDA, SQIVND (reference sequence). The V and J ends lost 3 bases and 4 bases respectively, with 12 bases between them.

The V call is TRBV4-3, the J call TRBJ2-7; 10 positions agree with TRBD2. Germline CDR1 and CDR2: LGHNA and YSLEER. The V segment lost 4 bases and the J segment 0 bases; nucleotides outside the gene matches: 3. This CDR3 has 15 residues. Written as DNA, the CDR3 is TGCGCCAGCAGCCCGCCTAGCGGGGGCTCCTACGAGCAGTACTTC. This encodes CASSPPSGGSYEQYF.

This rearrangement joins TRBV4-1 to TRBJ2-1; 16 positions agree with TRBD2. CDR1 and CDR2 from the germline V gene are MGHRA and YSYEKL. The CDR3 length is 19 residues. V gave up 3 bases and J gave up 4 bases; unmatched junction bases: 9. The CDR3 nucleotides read TGCGCCAGCAGCCACCTCGACTTGGGACTAGCGGGGGGGTACAATGAGCAGTTCTTC. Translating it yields CASSHLDLGLAGGYNEQFF.

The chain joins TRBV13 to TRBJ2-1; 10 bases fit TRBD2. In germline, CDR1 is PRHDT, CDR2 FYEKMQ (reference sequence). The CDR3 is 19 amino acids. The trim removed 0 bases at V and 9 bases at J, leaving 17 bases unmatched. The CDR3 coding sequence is TGTGCCAGCAGCTTAGGCCTAGCGGGGGCCGGCCGTCCCGAGGGTGAGCAGTTCTTC. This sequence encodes CASSLGLAGAGRPEGEQFF.

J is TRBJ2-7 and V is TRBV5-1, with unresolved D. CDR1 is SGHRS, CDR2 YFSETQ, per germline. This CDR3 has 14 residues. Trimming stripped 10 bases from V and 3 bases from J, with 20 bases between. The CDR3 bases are TGCGCCTCGTCTCCCCAGGCTTTTGGCTACGAGCAGTACTTC. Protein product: CASSPQAFGYEQYF.

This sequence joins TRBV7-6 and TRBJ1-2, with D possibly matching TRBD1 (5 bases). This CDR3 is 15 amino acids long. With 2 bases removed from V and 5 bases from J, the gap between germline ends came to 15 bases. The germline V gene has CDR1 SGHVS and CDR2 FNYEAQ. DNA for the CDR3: TGTGCCAGCAGCTTACAGCTGGGGGGGGGTTATGGCTACACCTTC. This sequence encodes CASSLQLGGGYGYTF.

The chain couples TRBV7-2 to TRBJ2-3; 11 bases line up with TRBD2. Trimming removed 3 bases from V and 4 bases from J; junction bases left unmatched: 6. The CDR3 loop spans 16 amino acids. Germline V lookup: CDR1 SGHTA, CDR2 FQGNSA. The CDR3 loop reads CASSFTSGGPPDTQYF. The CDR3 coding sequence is TGTGCCAGCAGCTTCACTAGCGGGGGCCCCCCAGATACGCAGTATTTT. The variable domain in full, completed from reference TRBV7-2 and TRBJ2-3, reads GAGVSQSPSNKVTEKGKDVELRCDPISGHTALYWYRQSLGQGLEFLIYFQGNSAPDKSGLPSDRFSAERTGGSVSTLTIQRTQQEDSAVYLCASSFTSGGPPDTQYFGPGTRLTVL.

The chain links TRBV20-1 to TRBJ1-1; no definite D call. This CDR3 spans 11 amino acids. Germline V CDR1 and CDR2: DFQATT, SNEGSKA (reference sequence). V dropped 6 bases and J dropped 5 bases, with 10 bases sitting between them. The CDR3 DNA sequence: TGCAGTGCCCGAGATAAGACTGAAGCTTTCTTT. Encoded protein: CSARDKTEAFF.

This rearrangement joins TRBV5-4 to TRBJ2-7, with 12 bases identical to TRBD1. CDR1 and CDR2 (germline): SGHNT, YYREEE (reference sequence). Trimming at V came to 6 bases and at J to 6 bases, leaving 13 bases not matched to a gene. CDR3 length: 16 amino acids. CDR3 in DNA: TGTGCCAGCATGCTGGGACCGGGACAGGGGGCCAGCGAGCAGTACTTC. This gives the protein CASMLGPGQGASEQYF.